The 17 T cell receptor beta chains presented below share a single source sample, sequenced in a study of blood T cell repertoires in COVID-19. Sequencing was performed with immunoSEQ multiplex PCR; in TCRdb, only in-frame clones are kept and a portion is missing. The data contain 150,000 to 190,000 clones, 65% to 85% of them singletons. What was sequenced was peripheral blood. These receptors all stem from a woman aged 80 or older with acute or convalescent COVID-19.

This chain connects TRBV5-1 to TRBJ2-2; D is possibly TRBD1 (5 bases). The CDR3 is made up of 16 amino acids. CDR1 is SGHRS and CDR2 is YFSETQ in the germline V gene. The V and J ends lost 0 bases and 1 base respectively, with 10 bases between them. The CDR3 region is CASSLDAGQNTGELFF. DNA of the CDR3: TGCGCCAGCAGCTTGGATGCTGGACAGAACACCGGGGAGCTGTTTTTT.

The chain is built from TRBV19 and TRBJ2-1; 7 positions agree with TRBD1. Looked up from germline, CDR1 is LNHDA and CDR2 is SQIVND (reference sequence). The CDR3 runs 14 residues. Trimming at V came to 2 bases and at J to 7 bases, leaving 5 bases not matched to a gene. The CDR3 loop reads CASSIMAQGNEQFF. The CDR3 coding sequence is TGTGCCAGTAGTATAATGGCACAGGGGAATGAGCAGTTCTTC.

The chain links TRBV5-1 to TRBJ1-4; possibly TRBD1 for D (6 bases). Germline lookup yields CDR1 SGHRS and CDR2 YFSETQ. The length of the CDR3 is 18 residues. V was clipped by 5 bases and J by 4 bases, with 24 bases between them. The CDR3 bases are TGCGCCAGCAGGAGGGGTACAGGGCATTTAGAGGGTAATGAAAAACTGTTTTTT. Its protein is CASRRGTGHLEGNEKLFF.

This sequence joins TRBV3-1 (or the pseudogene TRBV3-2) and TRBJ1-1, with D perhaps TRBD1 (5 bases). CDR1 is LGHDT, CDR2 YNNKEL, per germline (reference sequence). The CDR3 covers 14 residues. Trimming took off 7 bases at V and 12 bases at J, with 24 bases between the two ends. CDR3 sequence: CASIEGPLGREPFF. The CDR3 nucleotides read TGTGCCAGCATTGAGGGGCCCCTCGGGAGAGAACCTTTCTTT.

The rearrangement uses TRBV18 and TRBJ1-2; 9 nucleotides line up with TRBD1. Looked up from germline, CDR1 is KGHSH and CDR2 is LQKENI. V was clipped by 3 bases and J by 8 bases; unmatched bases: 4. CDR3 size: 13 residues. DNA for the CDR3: TGTGCCAGCTCACCCAGGACAGGGGAGGGCTACACCTTC. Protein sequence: CASSPRTGEGYTF. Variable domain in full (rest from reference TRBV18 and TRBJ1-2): NAGVMQNPRHLVRRRGQEARLRCSPMKGHSHVYWYRQLPEEGLKFMVYLQKENIIDESGMPKERFSAEFPKEGPSILRIQQVVRGDSAAYFCASSPRTGEGYTFGSGTRLTVV.

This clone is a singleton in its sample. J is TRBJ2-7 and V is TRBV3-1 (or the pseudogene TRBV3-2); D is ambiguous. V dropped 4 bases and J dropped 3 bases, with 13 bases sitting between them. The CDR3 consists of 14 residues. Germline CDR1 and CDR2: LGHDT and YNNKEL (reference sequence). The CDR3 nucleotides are TGTGCCAGCAGCCGGAGCGAGTTAGTCTACGAGCAGTACTTC. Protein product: CASSRSELVYEQYF.

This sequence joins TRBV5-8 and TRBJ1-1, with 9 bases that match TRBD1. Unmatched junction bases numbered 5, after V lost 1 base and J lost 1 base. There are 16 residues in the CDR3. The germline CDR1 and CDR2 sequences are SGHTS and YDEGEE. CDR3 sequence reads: CASSLLQGAGNTEAFF. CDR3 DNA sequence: TGTGCCAGCAGCTTGCTACAGGGGGCCGGGAACACTGAAGCTTTCTTT.

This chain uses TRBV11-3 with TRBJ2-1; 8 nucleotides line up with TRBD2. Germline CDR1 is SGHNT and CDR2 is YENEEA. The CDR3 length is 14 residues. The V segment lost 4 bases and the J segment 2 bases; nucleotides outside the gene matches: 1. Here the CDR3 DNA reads TGTGCCAGCAGCTCGGGACTAGCCTACAATGAGCAGTTCTTC. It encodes CASSSGLAYNEQFF. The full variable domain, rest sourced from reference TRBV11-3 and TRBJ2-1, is EAGVVQSPRYKIIEKKQPVAFWCNPISGHNTLYWYLQNLGQGPELLIRYENEEAVDDSQLPKDRFSAERLKGVDSTLKIQPAELGDSAVYLCASSSGLAYNEQFFGPGTRLTVL.

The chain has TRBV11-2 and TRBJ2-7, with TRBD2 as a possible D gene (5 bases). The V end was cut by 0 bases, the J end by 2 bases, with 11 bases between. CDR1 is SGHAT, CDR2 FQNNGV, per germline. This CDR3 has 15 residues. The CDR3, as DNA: TGTGCCAGCAGCTTAGATGGGTCGAGGGCCTACGAGCAGTACTTC. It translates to CASSLDGSRAYEQYF.

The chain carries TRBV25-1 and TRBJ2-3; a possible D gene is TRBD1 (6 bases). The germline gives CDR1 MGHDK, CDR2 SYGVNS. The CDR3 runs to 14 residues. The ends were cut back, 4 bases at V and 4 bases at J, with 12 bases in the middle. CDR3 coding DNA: TGTGCCAGCAGTGTAGGGGGTTCAGCAGATACGCAGTATTTT. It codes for CASSVGGSADTQYF.

DNA for the CDR3: TGTGCCAGCGTAATCGGAACTAGCGACCACAATGAGCAGTTCTTC. The encoded protein is CASVIGTSDHNEQFF. The chain couples TRBV7-2 to TRBJ2-1, with TRBD2 identical over 7 bases. With V trimmed by 8 bases and J by 5 bases, 12 bases remained unmatched. The CDR3 loop spans 15 amino acids. In germline, CDR1 is SGHTA, CDR2 FQGNSA.

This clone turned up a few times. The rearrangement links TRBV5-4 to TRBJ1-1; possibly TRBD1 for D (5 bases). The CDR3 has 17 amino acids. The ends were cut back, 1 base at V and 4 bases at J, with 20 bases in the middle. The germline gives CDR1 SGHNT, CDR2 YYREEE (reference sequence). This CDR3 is CASSLLGAKKLGTEAFF. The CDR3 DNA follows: TGTGCCAGCAGCTTGTTAGGGGCAAAAAAATTGGGCACTGAAGCTTTCTTT.

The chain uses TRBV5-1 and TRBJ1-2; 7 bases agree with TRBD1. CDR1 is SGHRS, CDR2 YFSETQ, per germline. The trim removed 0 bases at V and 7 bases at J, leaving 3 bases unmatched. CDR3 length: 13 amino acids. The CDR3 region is CASSLEGGGGYTF. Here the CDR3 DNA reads TGCGCCAGCAGCTTGGAAGGGGGCGGTGGCTACACCTTC.

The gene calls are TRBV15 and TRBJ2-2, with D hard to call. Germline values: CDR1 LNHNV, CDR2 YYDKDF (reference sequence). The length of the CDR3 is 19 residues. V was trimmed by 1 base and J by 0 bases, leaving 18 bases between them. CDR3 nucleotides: TGTGCCACCAGCAGAGTACCCCCTGGGCCCTTTACGAACACCGGGGAGCTGTTTTTT. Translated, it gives CATSRVPPGPFTNTGELFF.

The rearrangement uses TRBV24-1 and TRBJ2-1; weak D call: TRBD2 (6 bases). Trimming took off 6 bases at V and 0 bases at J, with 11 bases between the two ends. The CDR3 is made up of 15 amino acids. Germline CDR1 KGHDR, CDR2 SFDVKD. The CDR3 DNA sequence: TGTGCCACCAGTCGTGCCGGGGGCTCCTACAATGAGCAGTTCTTC. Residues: CATSRAGGSYNEQFF.

The CDR3 nucleotides read TGCGCCAGCAGCTCCAGCGGCGCGTCCTACAATGAGCAGTTCTTC. This encodes CASSSSGASYNEQFF. The chain carries TRBV5-1 and TRBJ2-1, with D maybe TRBD2 (5 bases). Germline lookup yields CDR1 SGHRS and CDR2 YFSETQ. V gave up 3 bases and J gave up 1 base, with 11 bases separating them. The CDR3 extends over 15 amino acids.

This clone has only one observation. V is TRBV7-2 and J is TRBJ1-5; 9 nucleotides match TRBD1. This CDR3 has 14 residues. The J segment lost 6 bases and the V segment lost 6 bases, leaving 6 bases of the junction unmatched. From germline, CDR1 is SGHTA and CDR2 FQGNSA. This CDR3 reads CASSYTGGPQPQHF. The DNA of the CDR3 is TGTGCCAGCAGTTACACAGGGGGCCCTCAGCCCCAGCATTTT.